The present T cell receptor (beta chain) was sequenced within a study of blood T cell repertoires in COVID-19. Study context: Samples representing acute and convalescent COVID-19 were sourced from the United States, Italy and Spain. From T cells, B-cell-depleted T cells, or PBMCs came the material, which was cDNA or gDNA.

In the original workflow: The assay estimated nucleated cells by amplifying reference gene primers. The table came from immunoSEQ multiplex PCR; TCRdb's copy has only in-frame clones and leaves some out. V and J calls and clone size are as listed in that table; D and trimming were resolved from the DNA. There are roughly 49,000 clones in the sample; roughly 84% occur only once, and under 8.5% lies in the top ten. V was pared by 3 bases and J by 9 bases, with 6 bases of the junction left unmatched. Germline V gene data show CDR1 as SGHTA and CDR2 as FQGNSA. The CDR3 extends over 14 amino acids. What was sequenced was peripheral blood. V and J are TRBV7-2 and TRBJ2-1; 9 bases fit TRBD1. The TCR comes from a man aged 45-65 years with active COVID-19. CDR3 loop: CASSLMGQGGEQFF. The DNA for the CDR3 is TGTGCCAGCAGCTTGATGGGACAGGGTGGTGAGCAGTTCTTC.